The 5 T cell receptor beta chains below all came from one sample that was sequenced in a study of tumor-infiltrating lymphocytes in primary liver carcinoma. Using a constant-region primer together with ProtoScript II reverse transcriptase, TCR beta cDNA was made from about 500 ng of total RNA. For TCR beta, libraries were produced by three nested multiplex PCR rounds using slightly modified ARM-PCR. Running 9 to 11 cycles apiece, the first two PCR rounds relied on TRBV1-TRBV30 forward primers together with a C-beta reverse primer. MiXCR, run by TCRdb on the multiplex PCR reads, gives a single entry per CDR3 protein. Of about 54,000 distinct CDR3 sequences in the sample, 60% to 75% are singletons; the top ten hold less than 30%. Without any cell sorting, roughly 20-32 mg of bulk tissue yielded co-extracted RNA and DNA. Sequencing was carried out using liver tumor tissue from sampling region 2. The subset here: tumor region T2, inferior pole. These receptors were taken from a man in his forties or fifties with primary liver carcinoma and hepatitis B virus infection.

As concerns this clonotype: The germline gene is not matched at one end of the junction; a read error may be the cause. The chain links TRBV11-1 to TRBJ2-4; 13 positions match TRBD2. From germline, CDR1 is SGHAT and CDR2 FQDESV (reference sequence). The CDR3 is 17 amino acids. CDR3 protein: CASSFSGTSGTKNMQYF. DNA of the CDR3: TGTGCCAGCAGCTTTTCCGGGACTAGCGGGACCAAAAACATGCAGTACTTC.

Concerning this clonotype: Because the CDR3 is missing its conserved closing phenylalanine or tryptophan, this is likely a read error. The V and J genes are TRBV12-3 or TRBV12-4 and TRBJ2-1; 11 nucleotides agree with TRBD2. The CDR3 sequence is 15 residues long. V dropped 9 bases and J dropped 6; count of bases not matched to a gene: 10. The CDR3 loop reads CARTSGTSGPNEQFS. Here the CDR3 DNA reads TGTGCCAGGACCTCCGGGACTAGCGGTCCCAATGAGCAGTTCTCC.

A word on this clonotype: One end of the junction varies from germline; a read error may be responsible. The chain couples TRBV13 to TRBJ1-5; 9 bases map to TRBD1. The J call may be mistaken, given a closer DNA end match to TRBJ2-3. The germline V gene has CDR1 PRHDT and CDR2 FYEKMQ (reference sequence). CDR3 length: 14 amino acids. This CDR3 reads CDSSLGDRDQPQYF. Written as DNA, the CDR3 is TGTGACAGCAGCTTAGGGGACAGGGATCAGCCCCAGTATTTT.

As regards this clonotype: The junction does not match germline at one end; this may be a read error. V usage is TRBV12-3 or TRBV12-4 and J usage is TRBJ2-7; 8 bases match TRBD1. This CDR3 comprises 15 residues. CDR3 coding DNA: TGTGCAAGCAGCAGTACAGGGGGGTTGTCCTACGAGCAGTACTTC. Encoded protein: CASSSTGGLSYEQYF.

About this clonotype itself: Since a much larger clone is just one base distant, this may be a read error. The CDR3 reads CASSISSGTNTGELFF. The CDR3 bases are TGCGCCAGCAGCATCTCTAGCGGGACTAACACCGGGGAGCTGTTTTTT. This chain uses TRBV5-1 with TRBJ2-2, with 9 bases fitting TRBD2. Germline V lookup: CDR1 SGHRS, CDR2 YFSETQ. This CDR3 is 16 amino acids long. V lost 4 bases and J lost 2; bases outside the gene matches: 6. Full variable domain (remainder filled in from reference TRBV5-1 and TRBJ2-2): KAGVTQTPRYLIKTRGQQVTLSCSPISGHRSVSWYQQTPGQGLQFLFEYFSETQRNKGNFPGRFSGRQFSNSRSEMNVSTLELGDSALYLCASSISSGTNTGELFFGEGSRLTVL.